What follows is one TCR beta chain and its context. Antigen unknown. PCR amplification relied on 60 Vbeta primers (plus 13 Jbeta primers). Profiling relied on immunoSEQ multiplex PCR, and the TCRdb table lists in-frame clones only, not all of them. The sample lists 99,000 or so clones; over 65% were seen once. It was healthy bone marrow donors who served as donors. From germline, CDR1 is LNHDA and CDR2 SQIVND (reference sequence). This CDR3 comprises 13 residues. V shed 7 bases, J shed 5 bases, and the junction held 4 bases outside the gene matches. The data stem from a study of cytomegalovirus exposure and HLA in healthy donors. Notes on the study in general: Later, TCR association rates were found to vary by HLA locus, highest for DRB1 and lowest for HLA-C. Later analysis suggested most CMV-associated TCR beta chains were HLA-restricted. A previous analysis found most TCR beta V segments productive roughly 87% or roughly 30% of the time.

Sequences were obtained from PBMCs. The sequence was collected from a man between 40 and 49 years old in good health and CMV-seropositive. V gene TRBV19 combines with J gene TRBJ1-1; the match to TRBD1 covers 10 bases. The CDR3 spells CASKGQGSTEAFF. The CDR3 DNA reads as TGTGCCAGTAAGGGACAGGGGAGTACTGAAGCTTTCTTT.